What follows describes a single TCR beta chain. This table comes from immunoSEQ multiplex PCR, and its TCRdb copy is limited to in-frame clones, with some not included. Of roughly 76,000 clones in the sample, 92% were seen once. V lost 5 bases and J 9 bases, leaving 20 bases between the germline ends. This CDR3 has 15 amino acids. Germline V CDR1 and CDR2: MNHNY, SVGAGI (reference sequence). The data derive from a study of T cell changes during pregnancy in multiple sclerosis. V gene TRBV6-6 combines with J gene TRBJ1-5, with D tentatively TRBD1 (6 bases). The sequence derives from a female donor with multiple sclerosis, enrolled in a pregnancy study. Here the sequenced sample was CD4+ T cells from peripheral blood mononuclear cells, taken after pregnancy. The CDR3 sequence is CASSDPQGAQGPQHF. In nucleotides, the CDR3 is TGTGCCAGCAGTGACCCACAGGGAGCGCAAGGGCCCCAGCATTTT.